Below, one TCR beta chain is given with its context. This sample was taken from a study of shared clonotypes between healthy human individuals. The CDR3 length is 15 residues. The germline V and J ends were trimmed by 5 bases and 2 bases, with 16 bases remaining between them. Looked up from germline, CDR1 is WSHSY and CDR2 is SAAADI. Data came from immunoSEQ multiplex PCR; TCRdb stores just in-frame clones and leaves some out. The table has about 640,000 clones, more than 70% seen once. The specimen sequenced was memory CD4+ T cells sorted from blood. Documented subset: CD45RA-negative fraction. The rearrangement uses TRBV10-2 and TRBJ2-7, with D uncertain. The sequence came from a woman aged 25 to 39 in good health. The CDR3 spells CASSSTYLLAYEQYF. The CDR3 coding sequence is TGCGCCAGCAGTTCTACATACCTCTTAGCCTACGAGCAGTACTTC.